One and the same sample provided the 5 T cell receptor beta chains below, sequenced in a study of CD8 T cell repertoires and HIV-1 epitope variants. Some clones are missing from TCRdb's copy, which holds only in-frame ones; the method was immunoSEQ multiplex PCR. In the table there are about 90,000 clones, around 67% of which are singletons. Sequencing used uncultured baseline CD8+ T cells from peripheral blood mononuclear cells (PBMCs). These receptor sequences come from a male donor with HIV.

The genes are TRBV7-6 and TRBJ2-7; no reliable D call. Germline V CDR1 and CDR2: SGHVS, FNYEAQ. V was cut by 1 base and J by 6 bases, with 10 bases left in between. This CDR3 has 13 amino acids. The CDR3 bases are TGTGCCAGCAGCTTAGATTGGGATAGCGAGCAGTACTTC. Encoded protein: CASSLDWDSEQYF.

The chain links TRBV5-1 to TRBJ2-2; perhaps TRBD2 as D (5 bases). Per germline, CDR1 SGHRS and CDR2 YFSETQ. The V and J ends lost 4 bases and 9 bases respectively, with 16 bases between them. The CDR3 totals 14 residues. CDR3 DNA sequence: TGCGCCAGCAGCGATCCGGGAACTTCTTGGGAGCTGTTTTTT. Its translation: CASSDPGTSWELFF.

This clone was counted a few times. The V gene is TRBV5-4, the J gene TRBJ2-3, with D uncertain. Trimming left V 4 bases short and J 0 bases short, with 9 bases between. Germline values: CDR1 SGHNT, CDR2 YYREEE (reference sequence). The CDR3 runs to 14 residues. The CDR3 loop reads CASSPLTSTDTQYF. CDR3 DNA: TGTGCCAGCAGCCCCCTAACTAGCACAGATACGCAGTATTTT.

The chain carries TRBV4-2 and TRBJ2-7; D may be TRBD1 (6 bases). This CDR3 is built from 15 residues. In germline, CDR1 is LGHNA, CDR2 YNFKEQ. Trimming took 4 bases from V and 2 from J, leaving 15 bases between them. This CDR3 is CASSRGDISTYEQYF. CDR3 sequence (DNA): TGTGCCAGCAGCCGAGGGGACATCTCAACCTACGAGCAGTACTTC.

V usage is TRBV10-3 and J usage is TRBJ2-5, with 11 bases matching TRBD2. This CDR3 spans 13 amino acids. The V segment lost 10 bases and the J segment 1 base; nucleotides outside the gene matches: 2. Germline values: CDR1 ENHRY, CDR2 SYGVKD. CDR3 bases: TGTGCCACTACTAGCGGGGGCCAAGAGACCCAGTACTTC. It translates to CATTSGGQETQYF.